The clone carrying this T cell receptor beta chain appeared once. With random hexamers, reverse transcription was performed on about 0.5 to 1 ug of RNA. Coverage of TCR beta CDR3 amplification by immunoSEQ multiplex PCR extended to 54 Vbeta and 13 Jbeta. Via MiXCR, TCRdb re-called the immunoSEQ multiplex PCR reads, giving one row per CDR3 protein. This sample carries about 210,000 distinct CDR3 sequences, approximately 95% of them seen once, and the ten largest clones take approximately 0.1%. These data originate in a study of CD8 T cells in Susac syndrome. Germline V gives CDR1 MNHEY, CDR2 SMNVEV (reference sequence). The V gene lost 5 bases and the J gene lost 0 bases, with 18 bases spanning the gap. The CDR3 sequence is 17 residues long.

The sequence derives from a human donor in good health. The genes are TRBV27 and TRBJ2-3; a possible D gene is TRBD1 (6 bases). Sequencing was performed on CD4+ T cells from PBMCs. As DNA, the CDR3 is TGTGCCAGCAGTACCTACAGGACAGTTTCTAGCACAGATACGCAGTATTTT. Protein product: CASSTYRTVSSTDTQYF.